This T cell receptor beta chain emerged from a study of regulatory T cells in long-lasting Graves disease. The CDR3 totals 16 residues. In germline, CDR1 is MGHDK, CDR2 SYGVNS. Trimming stripped 1 base from V and 7 bases from J, with 19 bases between. A note on this clonotype: Antigen specificity is unknown.

Combining iRepertoire HTBI primers with Arm-PCR of CDR3 regions, the authors built TCR beta libraries. TCRdb re-called the multiplex PCR reads through MiXCR, storing one row per CDR3 protein. This sample has 680,000 or so distinct CDR3 sequences; under 20% occur once, and the top ten carry more than 15%. Time point given: newly diagnosed GD, antithyroid drugs for less than 3 months. PBMCs were the source of the RNA used for TCR sequencing. Study-level results: Newly diagnosed Graves' patients exceeded persistent ones in TCR diversity.

These data are also associated with another study on T cells in Graves' hyperthyroidism and ophthalmopathy. That report notes: Model-based prediction identified ophthalmopathy a median around 6.5 months prior to its onset.

The clonotype was recovered from a woman aged 25 to 45 with Graves disease. The chain carries TRBV25-1 and TRBJ1-1; D may be TRBD1 (5 bases). Here the sequenced sample was peripheral blood mononuclear cells (PBMCs), taken at new diagnosis, from a patient treated with antithyroid drugs. The CDR3 DNA follows: TGTGCCAGCAGTGAATTTGGGCCTACAGGTTTTAGTGAAGCTTTCTTT. It translates to CASSEFGPTGFSEAFF. Variable domain in full (rest from reference TRBV25-1 and TRBJ1-1): EADIYQTPRYLVIGTGKKITLECSQTMGHDKMYWYQQDPGMELHLIHYSYGVNSTEKGDLSSESTVSRIRTEHFPLTLESARPSHTSQYLCASSEFGPTGFSEAFFGQGTRLTVV.